This is a list of T cell receptor beta chains from one sample in a study of blood T cells in healthy people across ages. MiXCR, applied by TCRdb to the 5' RACE reads, yields one record per CDR3 protein. Of more than 450,000 distinct CDR3 sequences in the sample, about 27% are singletons; the top ten hold 3% to 4%. These data were also filed under a second study, of T cells of mothers and their children.

The sequencing input was blood. The receptors shown here come from a boy aged 2-9 years in good health. CDR3s include the opening cysteine and the closing phenylalanine or tryptophan. The D gene is left open where the match is weak. Size values are once, few and many counts, or a class for expanded clones, and some rows have none.

j_call,d_call,v_call,clone_size,cdr3_nt,cdr3_aa
TRBJ1-1,.,TRBV30,.,TGTGCCTGGAGTCTAAACACTGAAGCTTTCTTT,CAWSLNTEAFF
TRBJ1-5,.,TRBV27,few,TGTGCCAGCAGTCCCCCCGAAGCGGCTACCCAGCCCCAGCATTTT,CASSPPEAATQPQHF
TRBJ2-7,.,TRBV20-1,medium-sized,TGCAGTGCTAGAGGTCTGGCTAGCTCCCTCGAGCAGTACTTC,CSARGLASSLEQYF
TRBJ1-1,.,TRBV7-9,few,TGTGCCAGCAGCCCAGAAGGGGGTACTGAAGCTTTCTTT,CASSPEGGTEAFF
TRBJ2-5,.,TRBV3-1,.,TGTGCCAGCAGCCAAGGGTCGGAGGGGGTGGAGACCCAGTACTTC,CASSQGSEGVETQYF
TRBJ2-3,.,TRBV2,.,TGTGCCAGCACGCCAGAGAGGGCAACACCAGATACGCAGTATTTT,CASTPERATPDTQYF
TRBJ2-6,.,TRBV29-1,.,TGCAGCGTTCGACAGGTTAGCTCTGGGGCCAACGTCCTGACTTTC,CSVRQVSSGANVLTF
TRBJ1-2,.,TRBV7-6,many,TGTGCCAGCAGCGGGGGGGGGAAGCTCGGTGGCTACACCTTC,CASSGGGKLGGYTF
TRBJ1-5,.,TRBV15,.,TGTGCCACCAGCAGAGGGAACAGCTTCAATCAGCCCCAGCATTTT,CATSRGNSFNQPQHF
TRBJ1-2,.,TRBV20-1,.,TGCAGTGCTAGAGATATAACGGGCTTATATGGCTACACCTTC,CSARDITGLYGYTF
TRBJ1-2,.,TRBV7-9,few,TGTGCCAGCAGTTATAACGGCGGGGTCTATGGCTACACCTTC,CASSYNGGVYGYTF
TRBJ2-4,TRBD1,TRBV12-5,.,TGTGCTAGTGGTTTGCCGACAGGGGCCAAAAACATTCAGTACTTC,CASGLPTGAKNIQYF
TRBJ2-7,TRBD2,TRBV14,few,TGTGCCAGCAGCATTACTAGCGGCTACGAGCAGTACTTC,CASSITSGYEQYF
TRBJ1-4,TRBD1,TRBV7-9,.,TGTGCCAGCTCGAATCTACAGGGGGTCCTTGCAACTAATGAAAAACTGTTTTTT,CASSNLQGVLATNEKLFF
TRBJ2-3,.,TRBV2,.,TGTGCCAGCACTTCAGAGGTACGCGGCACAGATACGCAGTATTTT,CASTSEVRGTDTQYF
TRBJ2-7,TRBD1,TRBV15,few,TGTGCCACCAGCAGCCGGACAGGGAGGTACGAGCAGTACTTC,CATSSRTGRYEQYF
TRBJ2-5,TRBD2,TRBV20-1,.,TGCAGTGCTGGGTTGGCGGGGGGGCTTCAAGGAGAGACCCAGTACTTC,CSAGLAGGLQGETQYF
TRBJ1-4,.,TRBV4-3,.,TGCGCCAGCAGCCAAGCCTCCTTGGGCCGGGTAACAACTAATGAAAAACTGTTTTTT,CASSQASLGRVTTNEKLFF
TRBJ2-5,TRBD2,TRBV30,once,TGTGCCGGGGACCCGGGACTAGCGGGGGACACCCAGTACTTC,CAGDPGLAGDTQYF
TRBJ2-3,TRBD2,TRBV12-3/TRBV12-4,.,TGTGCCGGCAGATTAATCGCAGGGAGGGAGTATTTT,CAGRLIAGREYF
TRBJ2-5,TRBD2,TRBV3-1,.,TGTGCCAGCAGCCCCGGACTAGCGGGAGGAAGTGGGGAGACCCAGTACTTC,CASSPGLAGGSGETQYF
TRBJ2-7,.,TRBV20-1,many,TGCAGTGCAACCACTAACTCCTACGAGCAGTACTTC,CSATTNSYEQYF
TRBJ1-1,.,TRBV5-1,.,TGCGCCAGCAGCCCCAGTCCCCAGGGAAGCACTGAAGCTTTCTTT,CASSPSPQGSTEAFF
TRBJ1-1,.,TRBV20-1,.,TGCAGTGCTGGGCGAAACGCGAACACTGAAGCTTTCTTT,CSAGRNANTEAFF
TRBJ2-1,TRBD2,TRBV7-9,.,TGTGCCAGCAGTCAAACACTAGCGGGATATGAGCAGTTCTTC,CASSQTLAGYEQFF
TRBJ2-3,TRBD1,TRBV7-8,few,TGTGCCAGCAGCTTATTTGGCCGAGACAGGGGGCCTGTAGATACGCAGTATTTT,CASSLFGRDRGPVDTQYF
TRBJ2-1,TRBD2,TRBV7-9,few,TGTGCCGGCAGACTAGCGGGAGGGAGGAATGAGCAGTTCTTC,CAGRLAGGRNEQFF
TRBJ1-2,.,TRBV10-3,.,TGTGCCATCAGTGAGTCGGACATACCGACAGTCACCTTC,CAISESDIPTVTF
TRBJ2-1,TRBD2,TRBV20-1,few,TGCAGTGCTCTAGCGGGCTACAATGAGCAGTTCTTC,CSALAGYNEQFF
TRBJ1-1,.,TRBV7-9,few,TGTGCAGCGGGGCCCGGCACTGAAGCTTTCTTT,CAAGPGTEAFF
TRBJ1-1,TRBD1,TRBV12-3/TRBV12-4,.,TGTGCCAGCAGGGACAGGGATCGCGGTGAAGCTTTCTTT,CASRDRDRGEAFF
TRBJ1-2,TRBD1,TRBV12-3/TRBV12-4,many,TGTGCCAGCAGTTTTGACAGGGAGGGTGGCTACACCTTC,CASSFDREGGYTF
TRBJ2-1,TRBD2,TRBV6-2/TRBV6-3,.,TGTGCCAGCAGCGACCTTAGCGGGATCCCCAGCTCCTACAATGAGCAGTTCTTC,CASSDLSGIPSSYNEQFF
TRBJ1-1,TRBD1,TRBV7-9,few,TGTGCCAGCAGCTTAGAGCCCGACAGGGGTGGCACTGAAGCTTTCTTT,CASSLEPDRGGTEAFF
TRBJ2-4,.,TRBV27,few,TGTGCCAGCATACGAAAAAAGGACAAAAACATTCAGTACTTC,CASIRKKDKNIQYF
TRBJ1-2,.,TRBV12-3/TRBV12-4,.,TGTGCCAGCAGTTCGGGAGGGTCAGTTGGCTACACCTTC,CASSSGGSVGYTF
TRBJ1-5,TRBD1,TRBV7-9,few,TGTGCCAGCAGCGACGGGACAGCTAGCAATCAGCCCCAGCATTTT,CASSDGTASNQPQHF
TRBJ1-2,.,TRBV9,.,TGTGCCAGCAGCGTAGATATTGGGGGCGGCTATGGCTACACCTTC,CASSVDIGGGYGYTF
TRBJ1-6,.,TRBV6-5,few,TGTGCCAGCAGGCCCGGGACGGACAATTCACCCCTCCACTTT,CASRPGTDNSPLHF
TRBJ2-1,.,TRBV4-1,few,TGCGCCAGCAGCCAAGACGTCTGGCCCTACAATGAGCAGTTCTTC,CASSQDVWPYNEQFF
TRBJ2-7,TRBD2,TRBV29-1,few,TGCAGCGTTGAAGGTGGTGGGCTAGCGGGAGGGTCCTTCGACGAGCAGTACTTC,CSVEGGGLAGGSFDEQYF
TRBJ1-1,.,TRBV29-1,.,TGCAGCGTCGGAGGAGGGGCAGACACTGAAGCTTTCTTT,CSVGGGADTEAFF
TRBJ2-4,TRBD1,TRBV15,many,TGTGCCACCAGCAGCCTAACAGGGGCTATGTACATTCAGTACTTC,CATSSLTGAMYIQYF
TRBJ2-7,.,TRBV4-3,few,TGCGCCAGCGGCCAAGAGAACCGGCCCTCCTACGAGCAGTACTTC,CASGQENRPSYEQYF
TRBJ1-6,.,TRBV5-1,.,TGCGCCAGCAGCCTCCCGACAGGCGAAGGTAGTTCACCCCTCCACTTT,CASSLPTGEGSSPLHF
TRBJ2-5,TRBD2,TRBV3-1,.,TGTGCCAGCAGCCAAGGAGGACTAGCGGGGGAGACCCAGTACTTC,CASSQGGLAGETQYF
TRBJ1-2,.,TRBV3-1,few,TGTGCCAGCAGCCAAGCTTTAGTCGGCTACACCTTC,CASSQALVGYTF
TRBJ2-1,TRBD2,TRBV14,.,TGTGCCAGCAGCCAAACTAGCGGTAGCATTGAGCAGTTCTTC,CASSQTSGSIEQFF
TRBJ1-4,.,TRBV7-9,few,TGTGCCGGCAGCCCTGGCCGCGAAGGTGGGAATGAAAAACTGTTTTTT,CAGSPGREGGNEKLFF